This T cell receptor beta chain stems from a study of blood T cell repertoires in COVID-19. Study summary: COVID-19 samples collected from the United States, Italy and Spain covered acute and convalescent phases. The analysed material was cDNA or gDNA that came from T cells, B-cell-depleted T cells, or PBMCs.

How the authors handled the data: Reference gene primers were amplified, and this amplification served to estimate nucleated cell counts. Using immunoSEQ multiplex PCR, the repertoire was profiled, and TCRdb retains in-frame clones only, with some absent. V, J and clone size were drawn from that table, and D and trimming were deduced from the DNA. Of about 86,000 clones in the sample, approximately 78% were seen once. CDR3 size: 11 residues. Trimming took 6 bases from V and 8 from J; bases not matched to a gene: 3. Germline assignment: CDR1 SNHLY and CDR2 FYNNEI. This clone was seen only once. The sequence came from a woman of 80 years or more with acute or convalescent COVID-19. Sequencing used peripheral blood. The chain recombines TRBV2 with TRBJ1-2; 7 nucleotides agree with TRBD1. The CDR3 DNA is TGTGCCAGCAGCGAGGACAGGGGCTACACCTTC. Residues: CASSEDRGYTF.